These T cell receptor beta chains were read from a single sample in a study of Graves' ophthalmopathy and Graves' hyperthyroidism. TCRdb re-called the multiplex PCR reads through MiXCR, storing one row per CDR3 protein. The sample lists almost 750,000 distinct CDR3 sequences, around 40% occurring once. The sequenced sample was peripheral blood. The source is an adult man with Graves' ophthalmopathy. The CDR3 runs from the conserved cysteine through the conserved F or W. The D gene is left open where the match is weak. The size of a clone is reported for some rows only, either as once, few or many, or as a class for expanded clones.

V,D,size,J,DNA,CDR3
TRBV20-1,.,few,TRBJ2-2,TGCAGTGCTAGAGACATAGGACAGACGAACACCGGGGAGCTGTTTTTT,CSARDIGQTNTGELFF
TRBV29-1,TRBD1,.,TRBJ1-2,TGCAGCGTCGCCGGGACAGCGATCTATGGCTACACCTTC,CSVAGTAIYGYTF
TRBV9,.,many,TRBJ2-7,TGTGCCAGCAGTGTGGGACCGGCCTACGAGCAGTACTTC,CASSVGPAYEQYF
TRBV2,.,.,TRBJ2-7,TGTGCCAGCAGTTCGGTCCAGCGGGAGCAGTACTTC,CASSSVQREQYF
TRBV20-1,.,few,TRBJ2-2,TGCAGTGCGAGAGACACCGGGGAGCTGTTTTTT,CSARDTGELFF
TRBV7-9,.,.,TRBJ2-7,TGTGCCAGCAGCTTGAGAAACGACATCTACGAGCAGTACTTC,CASSLRNDIYEQYF
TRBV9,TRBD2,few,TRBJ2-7,TGTGCCAGCAGCGTAGAAGGGACTAGCGGCTACGAGCAGTACTTC,CASSVEGTSGYEQYF
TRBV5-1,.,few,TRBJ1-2,TGCGCCAGCGGCCCGGCGGCAAGCTATGGCTACACCTTC,CASGPAASYGYTF
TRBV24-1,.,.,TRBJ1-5,TGTGCCACCAGTGAGTCGATCGGTCAGCCCCAGCATTTT,CATSESIGQPQHF
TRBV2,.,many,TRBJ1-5,TGTGCCAGCAGTCGGACGGATAGCAATCAGCCCCAGCATTTT,CASSRTDSNQPQHF
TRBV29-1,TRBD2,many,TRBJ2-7,TGCAGCGTTGAGGCTAGCGGGACATCCTACGAGCAGTACTTC,CSVEASGTSYEQYF
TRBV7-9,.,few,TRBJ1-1,TGTGCCAGCAGCTTTGAGGGACATCGCGGCACTGAAGCTTTCTTT,CASSFEGHRGTEAFF
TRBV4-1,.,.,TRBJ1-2,TGCGCCAGCAGCCAAGGGGGATCCTTTTCTAACTATGGCTACACCTTC,CASSQGGSFSNYGYTF
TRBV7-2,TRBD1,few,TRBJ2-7,TGTGCCAGCAGCTTAGGGGGGGGGACAGGGGGAAGCGAGCAGTACTTC,CASSLGGGTGGSEQYF
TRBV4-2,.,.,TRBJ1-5,TGTGCCAGCAGCCCGAACTTAGGGGTAAGCAATCAGCCCCAGCATTTT,CASSPNLGVSNQPQHF
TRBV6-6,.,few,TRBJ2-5,TGTGCCAGCAGTGAAGCTTACCAGCGTCGAGAGACCCAGTACTTC,CASSEAYQRRETQYF
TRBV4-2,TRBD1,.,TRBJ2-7,TGTGCCAGCAGCCAAGAATCCGGACAGGGGTACGAGCAGTACTTC,CASSQESGQGYEQYF
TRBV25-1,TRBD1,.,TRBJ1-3,TGTGCCAGCAGTTCAGCCGGGACAGCTGGAAACACCATATATTTT,CASSSAGTAGNTIYF
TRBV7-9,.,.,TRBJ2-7,TGTGCCAGCAGCCCCCGACTTACCCCCTACGAGCAGTACTTC,CASSPRLTPYEQYF
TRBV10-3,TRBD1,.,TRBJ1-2,TGTGCCAGCAGTATGGACAGGGTTGGTGGCTACACCTTC,CASSMDRVGGYTF
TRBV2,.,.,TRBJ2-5,TGTGCCAGCAGTGAAGGCTCGAGCCGACGTGAGACCCAGTACTTC,CASSEGSSRRETQYF
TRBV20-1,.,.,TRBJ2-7,TGCGGCACCGGGGGGGGACAGTTCTCCTACGAGCAGTACTTC,CGTGGGQFSYEQYF
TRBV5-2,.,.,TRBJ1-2,TGTGCCAGCAAGCAGACAGGGGGCTCGGGCTATGGCTACACCTTC,CASKQTGGSGYGYTF
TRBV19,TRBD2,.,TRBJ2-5,TGTGCCAGTAGTATCTGGAGTCTAGCGGGAGGAGAGACCCAGTACTTC,CASSIWSLAGGETQYF
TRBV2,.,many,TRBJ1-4,TGTGCCAGCAGTGAACTAATAGGGGGACCTCCTTTTTTT,CASSELIGGPPFF
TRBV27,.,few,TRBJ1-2,TGTGCCAGCAGTTTAAACAGGGTGAACTATGGCTACACCTTC,CASSLNRVNYGYTF
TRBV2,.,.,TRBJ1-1,TGTGCCAGTAGTTCCTCCTCAGCGAACACTGAAGCTTTCTTT,CASSSSSANTEAFF
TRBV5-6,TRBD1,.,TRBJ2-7,TGTGCCAGCAGCAGACTCGACAGGGGGCTTGACGAGCAGTACTTC,CASSRLDRGLDEQYF
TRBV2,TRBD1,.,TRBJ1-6,TGTGCCAGCAGTCTCGGACAGGGGACACCCCTCCACTTT,CASSLGQGTPLHF
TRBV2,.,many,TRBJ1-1,TGTGCCAGCAGTGAAGCGGAGACGAACACTGAAGCTTTCTTT,CASSEAETNTEAFF
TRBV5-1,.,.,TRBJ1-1,TGCGCCAGCAGCCTGGACCGAATGGGGAGTACTGAAGCTTTCTTT,CASSLDRMGSTEAFF
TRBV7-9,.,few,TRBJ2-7,TGTGCCAGCAGCCCCGTCGAGGGGGGGATAGGCTACGAGCAGTACTTC,CASSPVEGGIGYEQYF
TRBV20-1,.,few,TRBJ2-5,TGCAGTGCTAAGGAGGGTGAGAGCTTGGAGACCCAGTACTTC,CSAKEGESLETQYF
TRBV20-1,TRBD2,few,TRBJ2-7,TGCAGTGCGACGAGACTAGCGGGAGACGAGCAGTACTTC,CSATRLAGDEQYF
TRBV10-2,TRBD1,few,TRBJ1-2,TGTGCCAGCAGTTCGATACAGGGGATCTCGGTCGGCTACACCTTC,CASSSIQGISVGYTF
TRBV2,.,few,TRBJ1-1,TGTGCCAGCAGGAGGGGGTATGGCGCTGAAGCTTTCTTT,CASRRGYGAEAFF
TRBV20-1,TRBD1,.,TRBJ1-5,TGCAGTGCTGGGGACAGGGACGGTCAGCCCCAGCATTTT,CSAGDRDGQPQHF
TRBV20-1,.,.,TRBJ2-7,TGCAGTGCTAGCACCCGCTACTACGAGCAGTACTTC,CSASTRYYEQYF
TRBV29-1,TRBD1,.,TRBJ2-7,TGCAGCGTTATGGACAGGGGTTTCTACGAGCAGCACTTC,CSVMDRGFYEQHF
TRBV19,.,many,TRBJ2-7,TGTGCCAGTAGTATAGGAGAGAACGAGCAGTACTTC,CASSIGENEQYF
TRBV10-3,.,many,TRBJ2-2,TGTGCCATCGGGGCCGGGGAGCTGTTTTTT,CAIGAGELFF
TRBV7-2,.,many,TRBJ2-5,TGTGCCAGCAGCTTATCTCGAGGTGGACAAGAGACCCAGTACTTC,CASSLSRGGQETQYF
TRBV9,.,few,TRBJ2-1,TGTGCCAGCAGCGTAAGGGTTGACAATGAGCAGTTCTTC,CASSVRVDNEQFF